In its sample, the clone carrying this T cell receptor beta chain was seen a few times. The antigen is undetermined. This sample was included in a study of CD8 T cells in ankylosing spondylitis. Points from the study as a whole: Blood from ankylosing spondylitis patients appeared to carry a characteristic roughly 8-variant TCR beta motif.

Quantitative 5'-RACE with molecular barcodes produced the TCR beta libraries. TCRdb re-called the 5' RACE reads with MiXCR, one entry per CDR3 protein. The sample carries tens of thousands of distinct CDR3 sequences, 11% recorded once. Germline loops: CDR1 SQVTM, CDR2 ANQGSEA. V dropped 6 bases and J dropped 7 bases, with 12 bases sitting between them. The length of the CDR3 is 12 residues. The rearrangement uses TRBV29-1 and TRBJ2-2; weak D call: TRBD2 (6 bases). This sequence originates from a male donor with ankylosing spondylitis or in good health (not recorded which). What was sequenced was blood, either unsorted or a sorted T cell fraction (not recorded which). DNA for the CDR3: TGCAGCGTAGACGGGGGAGTCGGGGAGCTGTTTTTT. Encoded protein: CSVDGGVGELFF.